Following are 18 T cell receptor beta chains from one sample sequenced in a study of CD8+ T cells in alopecia areata. Sequencing used cDNA as its template, made by extracting RNA and reverse transcribing it. Profiling relied on immunoSEQ multiplex PCR, and the TCRdb table lists in-frame clones only, not all of them. This table has 120,000 or so clones, 50% to 75% appearing once. The treatment was: oral pan-JAK inhibitor, 5-10 mg twice daily. The sample here was CD8+ T cells sorted from blood, taken at week 4, from a patient treated with tofacitinib. These TCRs come from a human donor with alopecia areata.

This clone came up a few times. V is TRBV30 and J is TRBJ1-1, with D unresolved. CDR3 length equals 11 residues. Per the germline V gene, CDR1 is GTSNPN and CDR2 is SVGIG (reference sequence). V lost 1 base and J 11 bases, leaving 11 bases between the germline ends. This chain's CDR3 is CAWSAAEVAFF. The CDR3 DNA is TGTGCCTGGAGTGCGGCTGAGGTGGCTTTCTTT.

This clone was seen a few times. The chain couples TRBV4-1 to TRBJ2-2; 9 bases match TRBD1. V was clipped by 6 bases and J by 3 bases; unmatched bases: 5. This CDR3 has 15 amino acids. Germline loops: CDR1 MGHRA, CDR2 YSYEKL. CDR3 loop: CASSPQGAYTGELFF. The DNA of the CDR3 is TGCGCCAGCAGTCCACAGGGGGCATACACCGGGGAGCTGTTTTTT.

This clone was observed a handful of times. The gene calls are TRBV20-1 and TRBJ1-1; D remains unclear. CDR3 size: 11 residues. V lost 4 bases and J 5 bases, leaving 8 bases between the germline ends. Germline loops: CDR1 DFQATT, CDR2 SNEGSKA (reference sequence). The CDR3 protein is CSAITVTEAFF. As DNA, the CDR3 is TGCAGTGCTATAACGGTGACTGAAGCTTTCTTT.

The chain employs TRBV20-1 and TRBJ1-1; D is ambiguous. Germline CDR1 and CDR2: DFQATT and SNEGSKA (reference sequence). Trimming removed 2 bases at V and 2 bases at J, with 3 bases between. CDR3 length: 11 residues. In DNA form, the CDR3 reads TGCAGTGCTAGACCTAACACTGAAGCTTTCTTT. It encodes CSARPNTEAFF.

The sample holds a few counts of this clone. The DNA of the CDR3 is TGCAGCCTCCGGGACTACTTCACAGATACGCAGTATTTT. It encodes CSLRDYFTDTQYF. The chain employs TRBV29-1 and TRBJ2-3, with 7 bases fitting TRBD2. CDR3 length equals 13 residues. From germline, CDR1 is SQVTM and CDR2 ANQGSEA. With V trimmed by 8 bases and J by 2 bases, 7 bases remained unmatched.

The chain joins TRBV27 to TRBJ2-7; D might be TRBD2 (7 bases). Germline loops: CDR1 MNHEY, CDR2 SMNVEV (reference sequence). The V gene lost 8 bases and the J gene lost 3 bases, with 17 bases spanning the gap. The CDR3 has 14 amino acids. The CDR3 region is CASHLGGGDYEQYF. The CDR3 DNA reads as TGTGCCAGCCATCTAGGGGGGGGCGACTACGAGCAGTACTTC.

This rearrangement joins TRBV30 to TRBJ1-2; D gene uncertain. Germline lookup yields CDR1 GTSNPN and CDR2 SVGIG (reference sequence). This CDR3 contains 12 residues. V lost 2 bases and J lost 4, with 8 bases in between. CDR3 protein: CAWSLGGYGYTF. CDR3 coding DNA: TGTGCCTGGAGTTTAGGAGGCTATGGCTACACCTTC.

This clone occurred a few times. V and J are TRBV30 and TRBJ2-7; D remains ambiguous. Germline V CDR1 and CDR2: GTSNPN, SVGIG (reference sequence). The CDR3 is 14 amino acids. Trimming left V 4 bases short and J 1 base short, with 14 bases between. The CDR3 region has the DNA TGTGCCTGGAATGAGGCCGGAACTTCCTACGAGCAGTACTTC. Encoded protein: CAWNEAGTSYEQYF. Drawing the rest from reference TRBV30 and TRBJ2-7, the complete variable domain is SQTIHQWPATLVQPVGSPLSLECTVEGTSNPNLYWYRQAAGRGLQLLFYSVGIGQISSEVPQNLSASRPQDRQFILSSKKLLLSDSGFYLCAWNEAGTSYEQYFGPGTRLTVT.

This clone was counted between two and nine times. V is TRBV25-1 and J is TRBJ1-1; D is ambiguous. Trimming removed 1 base from V and 1 base from J, with 4 bases in between. In germline, CDR1 is MGHDK, CDR2 SYGVNS. The CDR3 runs 13 residues. The chain's CDR3 is CASSELGNTEAFF. CDR3 in DNA: TGTGCCAGCAGTGAATTGGGGAACACTGAAGCTTTCTTT.

The rearrangement uses TRBV7-2 and TRBJ1-2; no reliable D call. CDR1 is SGHTA, CDR2 FQGNSA, per germline. V was trimmed by 4 bases and J by 6 bases, leaving 6 bases between them. The CDR3 loop spans 11 amino acids. The CDR3 DNA follows: TGTGCCAGCAGCTCAGAACATGGCTACACCTTC. Protein sequence: CASSSEHGYTF.

V is TRBV30 and J is TRBJ2-7, with D unresolved. Germline values: CDR1 GTSNPN, CDR2 SVGIG (reference sequence). There are 11 residues in the CDR3. The V end was cut by 1 base, the J end by 3 bases, with 4 bases between. CDR3 DNA sequence: TGTGCCTGGAGTGCTTACTACGAGCAGTACTTC. This translates into CAWSAYYEQYF.

This clone came up a few times. The chain carries TRBV28 and TRBJ2-6, with 7 bases aligning to TRBD1. This CDR3 contains 18 residues. The germline V gene has CDR1 MDHEN and CDR2 SYDVKM. The J segment lost 0 bases and the V segment lost 6 bases, leaving 11 bases of the junction unmatched. The CDR3 sequence: CASSKNRGRTSGANVLTF. The CDR3 DNA sequence: TGTGCCAGCAGCAAAAACAGGGGAAGGACCTCTGGGGCCAACGTCCTGACTTTC.

This clone was detected only a few times. The V call is TRBV5-1, the J call TRBJ1-1; D not certain. V lost 0 bases to trimming and J lost 4 bases, with 7 bases between them. CDR3 length equals 13 residues. Germline V lookup: CDR1 SGHRS, CDR2 YFSETQ. For the CDR3, the DNA is TGCGCCAGCAGCTTGGATTGGGGCACTGAAGCTTTCTTT. Translating gives CASSLDWGTEAFF.

V is TRBV7-2 and J is TRBJ1-6; TRBD1 might be the D (5 bases). This CDR3 has 16 residues. V was cut by 5 bases and J by 8 bases, with 19 bases left in between. Germline CDR1 reads SGHTA; CDR2 reads FQGNSA. The CDR3 here is CASSALEWARDSPLHF. For the CDR3, the DNA is TGTGCCAGCAGCGCCCTCGAGTGGGCCAGGGATTCACCCCTCCACTTT.

V is TRBV27 and J is TRBJ2-6, with D uncertain. This CDR3 is built from 14 residues. Germline loops: CDR1 MNHEY, CDR2 SMNVEV (reference sequence). Trimming shortened V by 0 bases and J by 2 bases, and 2 bases separated the two germline ends. CDR3 nucleotide sequence: TGTGCCAGCAGTTTATCGGCTGGGGCCAACGTCCTGACTTTC. Its translation is CASSLSAGANVLTF.

The gene calls are TRBV4-1 and TRBJ2-7; TRBD1 might be the D (6 bases). CDR1 is MGHRA, CDR2 YSYEKL, per germline. Trimming shortened V by 2 bases and J by 3 bases, and 14 bases separated the two germline ends. This CDR3 has 15 amino acids. The CDR3 reads CASSQIQGFSYEQYF. For the CDR3, the DNA is TGCGCCAGCAGCCAAATTCAGGGGTTTAGCTACGAGCAGTACTTC.

J is TRBJ2-7 and V is TRBV7-8; D may correspond to TRBD1 or TRBD2 (6 bases each). This CDR3 is 14 amino acids long. V was pared by 5 bases and J by 1 base, with 12 bases between. CDR1 SGHVS and CDR2 FQNEAQ come from the germline V gene. The chain's CDR3 is CASSHRGDSYEQYF. The CDR3 DNA reads as TGTGCCAGCAGCCATAGGGGGGATTCCTACGAGCAGTACTTC.

The rearrangement links TRBV25-1 to TRBJ2-7, with D maybe TRBD1 (6 bases). The germline gives CDR1 MGHDK, CDR2 SYGVNS. The CDR3 spans 13 residues. Trimming pared 5 bases from V and 4 bases from J, leaving 12 bases between. The CDR3 spells CASSLDRPYEQYF. The CDR3 DNA reads as TGTGCCAGCAGTTTGGACAGACCATACGAGCAGTACTTC.